This T cell receptor (beta chain) was sequenced during a study of blood T cell repertoires in COVID-19. At the level of the study: COVID-19 samples from acute and convalescent phases originated in the United States, Italy and Spain.

The Seattle patients joined while their infection was active and were tracked longitudinally afterward. Generated by immunoSEQ multiplex PCR, the TCRdb table keeps only in-frame clones and is missing some. The sample has almost 350,000 clones; approximately 89% are singletons. The CDR3 length is 17 residues. V was pared by 2 bases and J by 10 bases, with 24 bases between. Germline CDR1 reads SGHDN; CDR2 reads FVKESK. This rearrangement joins TRBV14 to TRBJ2-1, with a tentative D call TRBD1 (6 bases). The source is a woman aged 55-75 years with COVID-19, enrolled during active disease. The sequenced sample was peripheral blood. CDR3 protein: CASSQRPRQVIGDEQFF. The CDR3 region has the DNA TGTGCCAGCAGCCAACGACCCCGACAGGTCATCGGGGACGAGCAGTTCTTC.